This TCR beta chain was identified in a study of cytomegalovirus exposure and HLA in healthy donors (dated by TCRdb to about 2017). Background for the entire study: According to a later analysis, the roughly 130 validation repertoires were produced on the same platform as the roughly 600 repertoires of the first cohort. Besides the first cohort of around 670 subjects, a separate validation cohort made up of over a hundred different subjects was used. The study was designed to test whether signatures of past pathogen exposure could be identified by cataloging public T cell receptors. To predict cytomegalovirus infection status, the study brought together high-throughput TCR immunosequencing, statistical association of individual TCRs with disease status, and machine learning.

The donors were included in the validation cohort of 120 subjects, a group kept apart from the approximately 690-subject first cohort. The protocol used for the library was the immunoSEQ multiplex PCR assay. Under the source paper's analysis protocol: A statistical classification framework was built for diagnosing cytomegalovirus status from the catalog of TCR beta chain sequences. Here the immuneACCESS table is served through TCRdb, limited to in-frame sequences with V and J called. Missing clones are a known gap in these copies; in checked studies unresolved V genes cover under half, and the rest lacks a known reason. The V and J calls and the clone size are those of that table, but D and trimming were determined from the DNA. Within this sample are about 360,000 clones, with 80% to 90% of them counted one time only. In total, the top ten clones hold 0.83% of the sample. In the case of this clone: The antigen it binds to is not known. The record has no base qualities; no much larger clone is one base away.

Germline trimming: 5 bases from V, 6 bases from J; junction bases outside gene matches: 11. The CDR1 and CDR2 encoded by the germline V gene are MDHEN and SYDVKM. The CDR3 numbers 15 residues from cysteine through phenylalanine. Only the CDR3 DNA is retained, 45 bases long and in frame from the first base. General findings and caveats noted by the study authors: Most TCR sequences were seen in very few donors, while some public TCRs were found in many individuals. It was suggested by the authors that the approach could potentially be generalized to other disease states and immunological phenotypes. The validation cohort had no HLA typing available for a later analysis, so co-occurrence within that cohort was assessed over all 120 or so repertoires. Subsequent analysis determined that TCRs grouped into clusters in the first cohort also showed a tendency toward co-occurrence across the roughly 120 validation repertoires, and 94% of cluster scores exceeded 0. The study listed 150 to 200 TCR beta chains as associated with cytomegalovirus. In both the original and validation cohorts, the classifier was reported to diagnose cytomegalovirus status with high specificity and sensitivity. In vitro tests confirmed that a few of the cytomegalovirus-associated TCR beta chains recognize cytomegalovirus antigens.

This receptor chain uses TRBV28 and TRBJ1-2, and TRBD1 aligns with 8 junction nucleotides. The origin of this receptor is a woman younger than 35 in good health and CMV-seronegative. Material for sequencing was PBMCs. The CDR3 is CASSIGQGRIHGYTF. The nucleotides are TGTGCCAGCAGTATCGGACAGGGAAGGATCCATGGCTACACCTTC.